This T cell receptor (beta chain) was captured by sequencing in a study of OX40 agonist ivuxolimab in advanced cancers. Produced via immunoSEQ multiplex PCR; TCRdb's table is partial and in-frame only. The sample lists 90,000 to 100,000 clones, about 91% seen once, with around 2.5% in the top ten. The V gene's germline CDR1 is MNHEY and CDR2 SMNVEV (reference sequence). The CDR3 totals 18 residues. The V end was cut by 3 bases, the J end by 3 bases, with 20 bases between. Anyone with autoimmune disease history or systemic immunosuppression was excluded. This sample comprised CD4+ or CD8+ T cells sorted from blood, obtained in a trial of the OX40 agonist ivuxolimab. This TCR came from an adult with an advanced solid tumor such as melanoma, head and neck, liver or kidney cancer. This chain uses TRBV27 with TRBJ1-4; D is undetermined. The CDR3 DNA sequence: TGTGCCAGCAGTTTCTCCCGGGCATCCCCTATAGCTAATGAAAAACTGTTTTTT. This encodes CASSFSRASPIANEKLFF.